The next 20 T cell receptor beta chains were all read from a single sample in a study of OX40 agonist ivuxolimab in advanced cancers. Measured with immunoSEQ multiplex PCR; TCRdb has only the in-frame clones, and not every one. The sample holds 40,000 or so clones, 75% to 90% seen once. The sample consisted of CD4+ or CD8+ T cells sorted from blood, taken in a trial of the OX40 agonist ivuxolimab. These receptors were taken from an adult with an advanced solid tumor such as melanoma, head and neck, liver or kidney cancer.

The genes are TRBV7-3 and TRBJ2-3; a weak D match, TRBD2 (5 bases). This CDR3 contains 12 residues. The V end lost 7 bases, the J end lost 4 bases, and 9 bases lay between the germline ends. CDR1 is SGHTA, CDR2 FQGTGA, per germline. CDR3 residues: CASNGNADTQYF. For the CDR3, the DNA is TGTGCCAGCAACGGGAATGCAGATACGCAGTATTTT.

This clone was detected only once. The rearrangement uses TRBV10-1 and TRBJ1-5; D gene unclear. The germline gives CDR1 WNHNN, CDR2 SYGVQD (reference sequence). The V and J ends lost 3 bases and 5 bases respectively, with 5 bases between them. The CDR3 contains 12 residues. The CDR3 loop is CASSDGDQPQHF. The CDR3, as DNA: TGCGCCAGCAGTGACGGAGATCAGCCCCAGCATTTT.

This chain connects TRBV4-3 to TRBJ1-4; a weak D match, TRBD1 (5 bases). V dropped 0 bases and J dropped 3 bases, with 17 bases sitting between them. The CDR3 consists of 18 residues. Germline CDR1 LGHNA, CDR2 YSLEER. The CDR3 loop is CASSQDRQGPPANEKLFF. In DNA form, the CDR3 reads TGCGCCAGCAGCCAAGATAGGCAGGGCCCCCCGGCTAATGAAAAACTGTTTTTT.

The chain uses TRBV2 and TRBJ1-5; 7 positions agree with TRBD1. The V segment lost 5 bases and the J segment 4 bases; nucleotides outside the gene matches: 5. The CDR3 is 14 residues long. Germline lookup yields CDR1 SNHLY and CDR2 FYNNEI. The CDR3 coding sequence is TGTGCCAGCAGTAACAGGGGTCGGAATCAGCCCCAGCATTTT. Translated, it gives CASSNRGRNQPQHF.

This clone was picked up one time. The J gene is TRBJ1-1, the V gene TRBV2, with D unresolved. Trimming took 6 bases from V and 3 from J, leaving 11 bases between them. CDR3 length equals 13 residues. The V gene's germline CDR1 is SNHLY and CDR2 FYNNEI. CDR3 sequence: CASSGLTHTEAFF. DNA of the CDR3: TGTGCCAGCAGCGGGTTGACGCACACTGAAGCTTTCTTT.

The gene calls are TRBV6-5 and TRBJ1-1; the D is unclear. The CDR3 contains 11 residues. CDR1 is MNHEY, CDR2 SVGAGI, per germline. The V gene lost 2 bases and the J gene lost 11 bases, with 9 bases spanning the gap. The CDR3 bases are TGTGCCAGCAGTTACCGGACTGGGGCTTTCTTT. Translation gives CASSYRTGAFF.

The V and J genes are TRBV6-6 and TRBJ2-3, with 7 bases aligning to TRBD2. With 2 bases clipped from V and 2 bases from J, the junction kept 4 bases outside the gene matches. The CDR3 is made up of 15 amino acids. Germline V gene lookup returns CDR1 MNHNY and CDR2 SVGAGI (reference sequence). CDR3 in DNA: TGTGCCAGCAGTTACGGGGGGGATTCCACAGATACGCAGTATTTT. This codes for CASSYGGDSTDTQYF.

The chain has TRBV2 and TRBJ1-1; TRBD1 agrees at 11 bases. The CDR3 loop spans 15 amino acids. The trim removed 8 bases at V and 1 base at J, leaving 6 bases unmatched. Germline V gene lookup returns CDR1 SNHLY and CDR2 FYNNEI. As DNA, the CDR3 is TGTGCCAGCCCCAGCGGACAGGGGGCGAACACTGAAGCTTTCTTT. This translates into CASPSGQGANTEAFF.

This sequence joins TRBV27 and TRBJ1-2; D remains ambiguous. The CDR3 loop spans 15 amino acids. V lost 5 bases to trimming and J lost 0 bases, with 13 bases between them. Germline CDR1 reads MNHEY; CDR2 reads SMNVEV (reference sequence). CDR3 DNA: TGTGCCAGCAGTCCTATCCGTGAGGCTAACTATGGCTACACCTTC. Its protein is CASSPIREANYGYTF.

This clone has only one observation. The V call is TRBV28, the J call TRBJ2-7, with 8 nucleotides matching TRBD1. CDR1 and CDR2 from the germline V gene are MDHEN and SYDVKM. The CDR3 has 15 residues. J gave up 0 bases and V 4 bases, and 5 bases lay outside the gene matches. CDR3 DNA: TGTGCCAGCAGTTCTCCAGGGGGCGGCTCCTACGAGCAGTACTTC. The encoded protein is CASSSPGGGSYEQYF. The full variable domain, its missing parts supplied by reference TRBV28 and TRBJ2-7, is DVKVTQSSRYLVKRTGEKVFLECVQDMDHENMFWYRQDPGLGLRLIYFSYDVKMKEKGDIPEGYSVSREKKERFSLILESASTNQTSMYLCASSSPGGGSYEQYFGPGTRLTVT.

The CDR3 here is CASSPGRYYGYTF. The CDR3 DNA is TGCGCCAGCAGCCCGGGACGCTACTATGGCTACACCTTC. The chain links TRBV5-1 to TRBJ1-2; tentatively, D is TRBD1 (5 bases). This CDR3 has 13 amino acids. Trimming shortened V by 4 bases and J by 3 bases, and 10 bases separated the two germline ends. Germline assignment: CDR1 SGHRS and CDR2 YFSETQ.

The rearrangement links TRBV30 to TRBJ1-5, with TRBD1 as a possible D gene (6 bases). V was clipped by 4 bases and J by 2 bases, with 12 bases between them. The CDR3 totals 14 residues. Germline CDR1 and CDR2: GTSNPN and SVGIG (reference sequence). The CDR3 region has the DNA TGTGCCTGGAACGGGGGGCACGGCAATCAGCCCCAGCATTTT. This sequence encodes CAWNGGHGNQPQHF. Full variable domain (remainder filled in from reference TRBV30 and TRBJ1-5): SQTIHQWPATLVQPVGSPLSLECTVEGTSNPNLYWYRQAAGRGLQLLFYSVGIGQISSEVPQNLSASRPQDRQFILSSKKLLLSDSGFYLCAWNGGHGNQPQHFGDGTRLSIL.

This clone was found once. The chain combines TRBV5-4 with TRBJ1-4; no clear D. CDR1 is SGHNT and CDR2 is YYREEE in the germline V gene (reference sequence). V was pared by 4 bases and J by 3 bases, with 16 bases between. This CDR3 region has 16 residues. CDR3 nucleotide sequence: TGTGCCAGCAGCCAACCTAGCACGGAACCTAATGAAAAACTGTTTTTT. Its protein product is CASSQPSTEPNEKLFF.

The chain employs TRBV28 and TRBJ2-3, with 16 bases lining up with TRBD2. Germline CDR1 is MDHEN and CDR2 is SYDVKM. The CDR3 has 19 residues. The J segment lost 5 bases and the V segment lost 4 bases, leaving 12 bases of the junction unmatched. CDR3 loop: CASSSRTGLAGGLKDTQYF. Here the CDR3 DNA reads TGTGCCAGCAGTTCTAGAACGGGACTAGCGGGAGGGCTGAAAGATACGCAGTATTTT.

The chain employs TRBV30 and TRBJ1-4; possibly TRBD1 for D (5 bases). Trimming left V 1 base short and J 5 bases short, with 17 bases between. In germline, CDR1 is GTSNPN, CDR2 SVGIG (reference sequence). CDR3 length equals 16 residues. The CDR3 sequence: CAWSARTGLRNEKLFF. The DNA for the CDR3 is TGTGCCTGGAGTGCGCGTACAGGACTCAGGAATGAAAAACTGTTTTTT.

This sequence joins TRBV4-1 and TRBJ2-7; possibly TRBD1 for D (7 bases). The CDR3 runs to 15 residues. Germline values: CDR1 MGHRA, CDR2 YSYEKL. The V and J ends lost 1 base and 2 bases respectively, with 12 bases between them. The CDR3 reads CASSQGQGGTYEQYF. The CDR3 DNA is TGCGCCAGCAGCCAAGGGCAGGGGGGCACCTACGAGCAGTACTTC.

The CDR3 DNA follows: TGCGCCAGCTCCCGGGGACTACGGGCTTTCATGATCAATGAGCAGTTCTTC. This translates into CASSRGLRAFMINEQFF. This chain links TRBV4-3 with TRBJ2-1, with TRBD2 matching over 7 bases. Looked up from germline, CDR1 is LGHNA and CDR2 is YSLEER. Trimming took 8 bases from V and 6 from J; bases not matched to a gene: 19. The CDR3 totals 17 residues.

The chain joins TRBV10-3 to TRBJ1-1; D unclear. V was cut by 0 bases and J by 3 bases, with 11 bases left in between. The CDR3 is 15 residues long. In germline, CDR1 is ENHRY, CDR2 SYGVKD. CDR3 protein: CAISESWVRDTEAFF. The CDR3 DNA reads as TGTGCCATCAGTGAGTCTTGGGTCAGAGACACTGAAGCTTTCTTT.

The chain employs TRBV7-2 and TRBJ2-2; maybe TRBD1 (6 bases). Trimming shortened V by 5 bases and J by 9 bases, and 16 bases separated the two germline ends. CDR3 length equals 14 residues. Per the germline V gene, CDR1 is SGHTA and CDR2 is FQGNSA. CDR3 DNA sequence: TGTGCCAGCAGCCTCAACAGGGTTGGTCGGGAGCTGTTTTTT. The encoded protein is CASSLNRVGRELFF.

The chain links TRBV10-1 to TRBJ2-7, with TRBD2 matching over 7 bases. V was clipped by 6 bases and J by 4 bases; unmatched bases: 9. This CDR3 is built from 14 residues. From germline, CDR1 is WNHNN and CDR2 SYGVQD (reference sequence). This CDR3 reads CASSPGLLEYEQYF. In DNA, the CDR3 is TGCGCCAGCAGCCCGGGACTACTAGAATACGAGCAGTACTTC.